A single T cell receptor beta chain is shown here with its context. Its antigen is not known. Clones were read by immunoSEQ multiplex PCR, and TCRdb kept only the in-frame ones, dropping some. Among some 99,000 clones listed, approximately 88% were seen once. With 3 bases removed from V and 1 base from J, the gap between germline ends came to 10 bases. Germline CDR1 and CDR2: SGHRS and YFSETQ. The CDR3 runs to 14 residues. The sample is drawn from a study of T cell responses to AZD1222 COVID-19 vaccine. Samples with a second dose at about 4 or about 12 weeks were pooled together. Study-level results: There were mostly white British donors and more females than males, and clonal diversity was possibly underestimated. With two AZD1222 doses given, Spike-specific TCR breadth and depth both rose.

The sequence derives from an adult who received the AZD1222 COVID-19 vaccine. V usage is TRBV5-1 and J usage is TRBJ1-1; D may be TRBD1 (5 bases). This sample comprised peripheral blood, obtained 28 days after the second AZD1222 dose. CDR3 sequence reads: CASSWGQGNTEAFF. The CDR3 bases are TGCGCCAGCAGCTGGGGTCAGGGGAACACTGAAGCTTTCTTT.